These T cell receptor beta chains were read from a single sample in a study of blood T cell repertoires in COVID-19. Here immunoSEQ multiplex PCR was the method, and the copy in TCRdb shows in-frame clones only, minus some. The data contain about 110,000 clones, over 65% of them seen just once; the ten biggest clones take up 1.5% to 2%. Material: peripheral blood. The source of these receptors is a woman aged 40-49 years with acute or convalescent COVID-19. CDR3s leave out the opening cysteine and the closing phenylalanine or tryptophan. The D gene is left open where the match is weak. Size is stated for part of the rows, as once, few or many counts, or as a class when the clone is expanded.

>TRBV19|TRBJ1-4|NA|11|NA
ASSMGGSEKLF
>TRBV5-1|TRBJ2-2|TRBD2|13|NA
ASSGGDSSTGELF
>TRBV2|TRBJ1-6|TRBD1|13|few
ASRRLGQGNSPLH
>TRBV7-9|TRBJ1-2|NA|10|NA
ASSFEGHGYT
>TRBV6-1|TRBJ1-2|NA|9|medium-sized
ASSEARDYT
>TRBV28|TRBJ2-1|TRBD2|12|NA
ASSFTGGYNEQF
>TRBV2|TRBJ1-2|NA|11|NA
ASVPGTWEGYT
>TRBV10-1|TRBJ2-7|NA|10|medium-sized
ASSKTGSEQY
>TRBV18|TRBJ1-2|NA|14|once
ASSPPSLTGIYGYT
>TRBV6-5|TRBJ1-4|NA|11|NA
ASRLQGPEKLF
>TRBV11-2|TRBJ2-1|NA|12|NA
ASSLDGLPNEQF
>TRBV6-5|TRBJ1-2|NA|12|NA
ASSETGPNYGYT
>TRBV7-6|TRBJ1-3|TRBD1|14|NA
ASSRGQGALENTIY
>TRBV28|TRBJ2-1|NA|13|NA
ASSLSLLANNEQF
>TRBV5-4|TRBJ1-6|TRBD1|12|NA
ASSLGQGSSPLH
>TRBV10-3|TRBJ1-1|NA|10|NA
AIGNRDTEAF
>TRBV7-3|TRBJ2-3|NA|12|NA
ASSLKLRSDTQY
>TRBV25-1|TRBJ2-5|NA|10|NA
ASRSGIETQY
>TRBV5-6|TRBJ2-5|TRBD1|12|NA
ASSYRQGARTQY
>TRBV2|TRBJ2-1|NA|12|NA
ASMVGGGRREQF
>TRBV28|TRBJ1-5|NA|12|NA
ASSLNRQFQPQH
>TRBV5-4|TRBJ1-3|NA|13|NA
ASSLDRLTGNTIY
>TRBV2|TRBJ1-1|NA|10|few
ASKTDNTEAF
>TRBV11-1|TRBJ2-3|TRBD1|13|NA
ASRMGQGFTDTQY
>TRBV20-1|TRBJ2-1|TRBD2|13|NA
SASWAAGGLNEQF
>TRBV12-3/TRBV12-4|TRBJ2-2|NA|10|few
ASLEVAGELF
>TRBV27|TRBJ2-5|TRBD2|15|NA
ASSSRTSGRYQETQY
>TRBV5-1|TRBJ1-1|NA|11|NA
ASSFDGGTEAF
>TRBV28|TRBJ2-1|TRBD1|13|NA
ASHPSGTGILGQF
>TRBV7-8|TRBJ2-1|NA|15|NA
ASSLIPMDSLYNEQF
>TRBV29-1|TRBJ2-2|TRBD1|12|NA
SVEGQGSAGELF
>TRBV7-9|TRBJ2-7|TRBD1|13|NA
ASSLGSGGGDEQY
>TRBV28|TRBJ2-5|NA|10|NA
ASRGDLETQY
>TRBV2|TRBJ2-2|NA|12|NA
ASSKGRSTGELF
>TRBV19|TRBJ2-5|TRBD1|13|few
ASSRGRIAQETQY
>TRBV7-3|TRBJ1-1|NA|11|NA
ASSRQLNTEAF
>TRBV29-1|TRBJ1-2|NA|12|NA
SVQVTAKGYRYT
>TRBV27|TRBJ2-5|NA|15|NA
ASSLAGVYPRQETQY
>TRBV28|TRBJ1-6|NA|11|few
ASSLLEGSPLH
>TRBV30|TRBJ1-6|TRBD1|12|few
ASTDRGGNSPLH
>TRBV18|TRBJ2-1|NA|13|NA
ASSPGSGTYNEQF
>TRBV18|TRBJ2-7|NA|12|NA
ASSPISGTYEQY
>TRBV6-6|TRBJ2-3|NA|10|NA
ASSYRADTQY
>TRBV13|TRBJ1-1|NA|13|once
ASSLPGQGNTEAF
>TRBV28|TRBJ1-2|NA|12|NA
ASRQGIGNYGYT
>TRBV19|TRBJ2-5|TRBD2|10|NA
ASSGREETQY
>TRBV5-8|TRBJ1-2|NA|12|NA
ASSLADGGLGYT